This is a list of T cell receptor beta chains from one sample in a study of T cells in localized non-small cell lung cancer. Repertoires were generated with immunoSEQ multiplex PCR, while TCRdb's copy carries only in-frame clones and drops some. This table holds approximately 83,000 clones, approximately 90% found once. The input for sequencing was PBMCs, taken before any cancer treatment. These receptors were obtained from a woman aged 35-70 years with stage II squamous cell lung carcinoma. Each CDR3 is given with its conserved first and last residue. A D gene is named only where the DNA matches it firmly. Clone sizes are given selectively: once, few, many, or a class where the clone is expanded.

size	V	J	D	DNA	CDR3
.	TRBV5-1	TRBJ1-2	.	TGCGCCAGCAGCTTTCGGGGCCCCCACGGGGTGGACTATGGCTACACCTTC	CASSFRGPHGVDYGYTF
.	TRBV19	TRBJ1-2	.	TGTGCCAGTATCCATGCGGGTGGCTACACCTTC	CASIHAGGYTF
.	TRBV6-1	TRBJ2-4	.	TGTGCCAGCAGTGACAGGGCCCGGGACGAGTACTTC	CASSDRARDEYF
.	TRBV19	TRBJ2-1	.	TGTGCCAGTAGTGTAACAGCGATAGGCCCCTACAATGAGCAGTTCTTC	CASSVTAIGPYNEQFF
.	TRBV7-9	TRBJ2-2	.	TGTGCCAGCAGCTTACCGCCCGGGACGAGGGGCGGGGAGCTGTTTTTT	CASSLPPGTRGGELFF
.	TRBV29-1	TRBJ1-2	TRBD1	TGCAGCGTCTGGACAGGGGATTATGGCTACACCTTC	CSVWTGDYGYTF
.	TRBV6-1	TRBJ1-1	.	TGTGCCAGCATTTTAAAAGTTTTCAACACTGAAGCTTTCTTT	CASILKVFNTEAFF
few	TRBV5-6	TRBJ1-6	.	TGTGCCAGCAGCCTCTCAGGCTCCTATAATTCACCCCTCCACTTT	CASSLSGSYNSPLHF
.	TRBV30	TRBJ1-2	TRBD1	TGTGCCTGGGGCTTCCGGGACAGGAACTTC	CAWGFRDRNF
.	TRBV6-1	TRBJ1-5	.	TGTGCCAGCAGCCCCAACAGTAGCAATCAGCCCCAGCATTTT	CASSPNSSNQPQHF
.	TRBV25-1	TRBJ2-5	.	TGTGCCAGCAGTGTAGGCGCCCTGGACGGTGAGACCCAGTACTTC	CASSVGALDGETQYF
.	TRBV19	TRBJ1-1	.	TGTGCCAGTAGTAAGGGACCTTTGTTAGGTCGGAACACTGAAGCTTTCTTT	CASSKGPLLGRNTEAFF
.	TRBV5-4	TRBJ1-5	.	TGTGCCAGCAGCTTCGGCCCGTCAGGCAATCAGCCCCAGCATTTT	CASSFGPSGNQPQHF
once	TRBV7-8	TRBJ2-7	.	TGTGCCAGCAGCCCAACAAGCTACGAGCAGTACTTC	CASSPTSYEQYF
.	TRBV6-6	TRBJ2-7	TRBD1	TGTGCCACCGATCCGGGACAGTCCTACGAGCAGTACTTC	CATDPGQSYEQYF
.	TRBV6-6	TRBJ1-1	.	TGTGCCAGCAAATGGCGGGAGAACACTGAAGCTTTCTTT	CASKWRENTEAFF
.	TRBV6-1	TRBJ2-3	TRBD2	TGTGCCAGCAGTGCCCCTAGCGGGAGTGTGGCAGATACGCAGTATTTT	CASSAPSGSVADTQYF
.	TRBV5-5	TRBJ2-7	TRBD1	TGTGCCAGCAGCTTGGAAGGGGGCGGCGGGCCCTACGAGCAGTACTTC	CASSLEGGGGPYEQYF
.	TRBV7-2	TRBJ1-1	.	TGTGCCAGCAGCTTAGCCTCAACGAACACTGAAGCTTTCTTT	CASSLASTNTEAFF
.	TRBV5-1	TRBJ1-1	TRBD1	TGCGCCAGCAGCTGGCGACAGGGGGCGAGCACTGAAGCTTTCTTT	CASSWRQGASTEAFF
.	TRBV7-2	TRBJ2-4	TRBD1	TGTGCCAGCTTAGCCGGGACAGGGCCGAACATTCAGTACTTC	CASLAGTGPNIQYF
.	TRBV6-5	TRBJ1-6	.	TGTGCCAGCGGAAGGACAGACGATAATTCACCCCTCCACTTT	CASGRTDDNSPLHF
.	TRBV7-9	TRBJ1-1	.	TGTGCCAGCAGCCCAGTGGGGGCGGCGAACACTGAAGCTTTCTTT	CASSPVGAANTEAFF
.	TRBV5-6	TRBJ1-4	.	TGTGCCAGCAGCCGCGGGGGGAGGGCTAATGAAAAACTGTTTTTT	CASSRGGRANEKLFF
once	TRBV19	TRBJ1-5	.	TGTGCCAGTAGTATGAGCGGGGTAGGAAATCAGCCCCAGCATTTT	CASSMSGVGNQPQHF
.	TRBV19	TRBJ2-7	.	TGTGCCAGTAGTCGAGGGATTCACGACTCCTACGAGCAGTACTTC	CASSRGIHDSYEQYF
.	TRBV6-5	TRBJ1-2	.	TGTGCCAGCAGTGAGGGCATCCGACCCACCTTC	CASSEGIRPTF
.	TRBV28	TRBJ2-6	.	TGTGCCAGCAGTTTTCTGACGCCGTCTGGGGCCAACGTCCTGACTTTC	CASSFLTPSGANVLTF
.	TRBV28	TRBJ1-2	.	TGTGCCAGCAGTTTTCTGGGGGCGCGGTACTATGGCTACACCTTC	CASSFLGARYYGYTF
.	TRBV7-9	TRBJ1-1	TRBD1	TGTGCCAGCAGCCTGGGACAGGGGGTACGAAGAGGTGAAGCTTTCTTT	CASSLGQGVRRGEAFF
.	TRBV9	TRBJ1-2	TRBD1	TGTGCCAGCAGCGTAGCCTCCGGGACAGGGGAATATGGCTACACCTTC	CASSVASGTGEYGYTF
.	TRBV7-8	TRBJ1-1	TRBD1	TGTGCCAGCACCCGAGGGACAGGGGAAGCTTTCTTT	CASTRGTGEAFF
.	TRBV12-5	TRBJ1-2	.	TGTGCTAGTGGTACCCGACAGGACCCCTATGGCTACACCTTC	CASGTRQDPYGYTF
.	TRBV6-6	TRBJ2-3	.	TGTGCCAGCAACTCCCCCGCGGATACGCAGTATTTT	CASNSPADTQYF
.	TRBV19	TRBJ1-1	TRBD1	TGTGCCAGTATTCCGGGACAGGGGCTGAGGGAAGCTTTCTTT	CASIPGQGLREAFF
few	TRBV18	TRBJ1-5	TRBD1	TGTGCCAGCTCACAGTCGGACAGGGCAGATCAGCCCCAGCATTTT	CASSQSDRADQPQHF
.	TRBV4-2	TRBJ1-1	.	TGTGCCAGCAGCCAAGAAGGCGGCGGTGAAGCTTTCTTT	CASSQEGGGEAFF
.	TRBV5-1	TRBJ2-5	.	TGCGCCAGCAGCTTGGGGCGGGCGGGTCAAGAGACCCAGTACTTC	CASSLGRAGQETQYF
.	TRBV7-9	TRBJ2-7	.	TGTGCCAGCAGCTTAGGTGCAGGGCCCTACGAGCAGTACTTC	CASSLGAGPYEQYF
once	TRBV6-5	TRBJ2-3	.	TGTGCCAGCACCTTGTCCCTCTCTGGCACAGATACGCAGTATTTT	CASTLSLSGTDTQYF
.	TRBV10-3	TRBJ2-1	.	TGTGCCATCAGTGAGCGGTCGCAGAAACACAATGAGCAGTTCTTC	CAISERSQKHNEQFF
.	TRBV7-8	TRBJ2-5	.	TGTGCCAGCAGCTTAGGGGCGGCAGGCAAAGAGACCCAGTACTTC	CASSLGAAGKETQYF
.	TRBV7-6	TRBJ2-7	TRBD2	TGTGCCAGCAGCTTAAGGCCTGGCGGGAGGGAATACGAGCAGTACTTC	CASSLRPGGREYEQYF
.	TRBV9	TRBJ1-1	.	TGTGCCAGCAGCGTAGACTTATCAGGGATAGCTGAAGCTTTCTTT	CASSVDLSGIAEAFF